Listed here are 22 T cell receptor beta chains from one sample, sequenced in a study of vaccination and CD4 T cells after COVID-19. Treatment meaning: 10-day PBMC culture with coronavirus spike peptide pools or control peptides (ViraFEST assay). The Oncomine TCR Beta short-read assay was applied to DNA of cultured CD4+ T cells. TCRdb re-analysed the PCR reads in MiXCR, keeping a single row per CDR3 protein. The data show 11,000 or so distinct CDR3 sequences, with 56% seen just once and roughly 20% held by the top ten. Their specific antigens are unknown. Sequenced input: CD4+ T cells from blood, cultured in vitro. The source of these receptors is a human donor who had recovered from COVID-19.

In regard to this clonotype: The junction departs from germline at one end; a sequencing error may be responsible. The rearrangement links TRBV27 to TRBJ2-1; D tentatively reads TRBD1 or TRBD2 (5 bases each). Per germline, CDR1 MNHEY and CDR2 SMNVEV (reference sequence). This CDR3 region has 17 residues. CDR3 nucleotides: TGTGCCAGCAGTCCCTGGGACCTCCCAACGCCTCACAATAAGCAGTTCTTC. It translates to CASSPWDLPTPHNKQFF.

This chain joins TRBV12-3 or TRBV12-4 and TRBJ1-6, with 9 bases aligning to TRBD1. The length of the CDR3 is 14 residues. Trimming took 6 bases from V and 8 from J; bases not matched to a gene: 5. The CDR3 region is CASRGTGTYSPLHF. DNA for the CDR3: TGTGCCAGCAGGGGGACAGGGACTTATTCACCCCTCCACTTT.

For the CDR3, the DNA is TGTGCCAGCCCCGTGGGCCCCAGGGACTATGGCTACACCTTC. Encoded protein: CASPVGPRDYGYTF. This chain uses TRBV6-4 with TRBJ1-2; D may be TRBD1 (5 bases). CDR1 MRHNA and CDR2 SNTAGT come from the germline V gene. Trimming stripped 8 bases from V and 3 bases from J, with 16 bases between. CDR3 length equals 14 residues.

This chain connects TRBV6-1 to TRBJ2-7; weak D call: TRBD2 (7 bases). The V end was cut by 6 bases, the J end by 2 bases, with 17 bases between. CDR1 and CDR2 from the germline V gene are MNHNS and SASEGT. This CDR3 is 15 amino acids long. For the CDR3, the DNA is TGTGCCAGCAGGACTGGTAGGGGGGGAACCTACGAGCAGTACTTC. It yields the protein CASRTGRGGTYEQYF.

The chain uses TRBV20-1 and TRBJ2-7, with D maybe TRBD2 (5 bases). This CDR3 comprises 13 residues. Per the germline V gene, CDR1 is DFQATT and CDR2 is SNEGSKA (reference sequence). V shed 6 bases and J shed 1 base, with 13 bases lying between them. In DNA, the CDR3 is TGCAGTGCCGGGGTACACCCTTCCTACGAGCAGTACTTC. It codes for CSAGVHPSYEQYF.

By share, this clonotype ranks as large (0.1 to 1%). The V call is TRBV6-1, the J call TRBJ1-3, with D unclear. Trimming shortened V by 2 bases and J by 1 base, and 12 bases separated the two germline ends. CDR1 is MNHNS and CDR2 is SASEGT in the germline V gene. The CDR3 is 16 residues long. The CDR3 is CASSEPGRGSGNTIYF. CDR3 DNA sequence: TGTGCCAGCAGTGAACCTGGGCGGGGTTCTGGAAACACCATATATTTT.

This clonotype appeared once. The J gene is TRBJ1-1, the V gene TRBV28, with 8 bases lining up with TRBD1. The germline gives CDR1 MDHEN, CDR2 SYDVKM. There are 18 residues in the CDR3. V lost 5 bases to trimming and J lost 5 bases; unmatched junction nucleotides: 19. In DNA, the CDR3 is TGTGCCAGCAGTCAAGCCCTCTACCGCAGGGGGCGGCGGACTGAAGCTTTCTTT. Amino acid sequence: CASSQALYRRGRRTEAFF. Drawing the rest from reference TRBV28 and TRBJ1-1, the complete variable domain is DVKVTQSSRYLVKRTGEKVFLECVQDMDHENMFWYRQDPGLGLRLIYFSYDVKMKEKGDIPEGYSVSREKKERFSLILESASTNQTSMYLCASSQALYRRGRRTEAFFGQGTRLTVV.

The gene calls are TRBV6-1 and TRBJ1-3; 8 bases fit TRBD1. The CDR3 sequence is 16 residues long. Germline V gene lookup returns CDR1 MNHNS and CDR2 SASEGT. Losses at the gene ends were 6 bases for V and 8 bases for J; bases not matched to a gene: 15. CDR3 bases: TGTGCCAGCAGATTTTCGAAGGGGACAGGAGGATACACCATATATTTT. It codes for CASRFSKGTGGYTIYF.

This chain uses TRBV20-1 with TRBJ2-5; 13 bases are a match to TRBD2. J lost 5 bases, V lost 5 bases, and 8 bases had no gene match. The CDR3 covers 15 residues. Germline lookup yields CDR1 DFQATT and CDR2 SNEGSKA (reference sequence). This CDR3 reads CSAPLAGGPRETQYF. The CDR3 DNA reads as TGCAGTGCTCCACTAGCGGGGGGGCCCCGTGAGACCCAGTACTTC.

As DNA, the CDR3 is TGTGCCAGCAGTGAAGAAGACAGTCGGCCCTATGGCTACACCTTC. The encoded protein is CASSEEDSRPYGYTF. This chain uses TRBV6-1 with TRBJ1-2; D is perhaps TRBD1 (5 bases). CDR3 length equals 15 residues. Deletions cut 1 base from V and 4 bases from J, with 13 bases between. Germline CDR1 and CDR2: MNHNS and SASEGT.

The chain is built from TRBV4-3 and TRBJ2-3, with 7 bases identical to TRBD2. CDR3 length: 14 amino acids. From germline, CDR1 is LGHNA and CDR2 YSLEER. V lost 6 bases to trimming and J lost 2 bases; unmatched junction nucleotides: 5. In DNA form, the CDR3 reads TGCGCCAGCAGGCGGGAGACCAACACAGATACGCAGTATTTT. Encoded protein: CASRRETNTDTQYF.

The chain employs TRBV2 and TRBJ1-2, with 8 bases aligning to TRBD1. CDR3 size: 15 residues. Per the germline V gene, CDR1 is SNHLY and CDR2 is FYNNEI. The V gene end was trimmed by 2 bases and the J gene end by 5 bases; junction bases not matched to a gene: 7. CDR3 loop: CASSEWPGQGYGYTF. CDR3 DNA sequence: TGTGCCAGCAGTGAATGGCCCGGACAGGGTTATGGCTACACCTTC.

The gene calls are TRBV6-5 and TRBJ1-2; the match to TRBD1 covers 8 bases. The CDR3 spans 16 residues. From germline, CDR1 is MNHEY and CDR2 SVGAGI. J lost 8 bases, V lost 0 bases, and 11 bases had no gene match. The CDR3 DNA follows: TGTGCCAGCAGTTACTCGGGAGGACAGGGTACGACGGGCTACACCTTC. Residues: CASSYSGGQGTTGYTF.

As regards this clonotype: The junction does not match germline at one end; this may be a read error. In DNA form, the CDR3 reads TGCGCCAGCAGCTTACTGCCGGGACAGGGTTCTACGAGGTATGGCTACACCTTC. Its translation is CASSLLPGQGSTRYGYTF. This chain joins TRBV7-9 and TRBJ1-2, with TRBD1 matching 9 bases. Germline V CDR1 and CDR2: SEHNR, FQNEAQ (reference sequence). The CDR3 loop spans 18 amino acids.

V gene TRBV2 combines with J gene TRBJ2-1, with D possibly TRBD2 on 6 matching bases. The V end was cut by 9 bases, the J end by 1 base, with 10 bases between. Germline assignment: CDR1 SNHLY and CDR2 FYNNEI. This CDR3 has 13 residues. The CDR3 spells CASQGRSYNEQFF. CDR3 DNA: TGTGCCAGTCAAGGGAGGTCCTACAATGAGCAGTTCTTC. The full variable domain, completed using reference TRBV2 and TRBJ2-1, is EPEVTQTPSHQVTQMGQEVILRCVPISNHLYFYWYRQILGQKVEFLVSFYNNEISEKSEIFDDQFSVERPDGSNFTLKIRSTKLEDSAMYFCASQGRSYNEQFFGPGTRLTVL.

The chain has TRBV24-1 and TRBJ2-2; the match to TRBD1 covers 8 bases. The germline gives CDR1 KGHDR, CDR2 SFDVKD. With 5 bases clipped from V and 5 bases from J, the junction kept 6 bases outside the gene matches. The CDR3 runs to 15 residues. CDR3 sequence reads: CATSGGRGLTGELFF. CDR3 bases: TGTGCCACCAGTGGGGGCAGGGGGCTGACCGGGGAGCTGTTTTTT.

The rearrangement uses TRBV12-3 or TRBV12-4 and TRBJ1-5; D possibly corresponds to TRBD1 (6 bases). The V end lost 2 bases, the J end lost 4 bases, and 12 bases lay between the germline ends. The CDR3 loop spans 15 amino acids. CDR3 nucleotide sequence: TGTGCCAGCAGTTTAACCAACAGGGCGAATCAGCCCCAGCATTTT. This encodes CASSLTNRANQPQHF.

This clonotype has more than one count but fewer than ten. The chain carries TRBV24-1 and TRBJ1-2; D remains unclear. The CDR3 has 15 residues. The V end was cut by 3 bases, the J end by 6 bases, with 16 bases between. The germline gives CDR1 KGHDR, CDR2 SFDVKD. This chain's CDR3 is CATSDPMTPVHGYTF. CDR3 nucleotides: TGTGCCACCAGTGATCCCATGACCCCAGTTCATGGCTACACCTTC.

The chain employs TRBV10-3 and TRBJ1-2, with 8 bases matching TRBD1. Unmatched junction bases numbered 14, after V lost 4 bases and J lost 4 bases. The CDR3 extends over 17 amino acids. Germline-derived CDR1 and CDR2 are ENHRY and SYGVKD. CDR3 nucleotides: TGTGCCATCAGTGGGTCAGAGTCTGACAGGGGTGGCTATGGCTACACCTTC. Encoded protein: CAISGSESDRGGYGYTF.

The V call is TRBV20-1, the J call TRBJ2-1; TRBD1 aligns across 9 bases. Trimming at V came to 6 bases and at J to 9 bases, leaving 9 bases not matched to a gene. CDR1 and CDR2 from the germline V gene are DFQATT and SNEGSKA (reference sequence). CDR3 length equals 13 residues. This CDR3 is CSAWTGETSEQFF. As DNA, the CDR3 is TGCAGTGCCTGGACAGGGGAAACGAGTGAGCAGTTCTTC.

This clonotype was counted between two and nine times. The gene calls are TRBV4-1 and TRBJ2-5, with 7 bases matching TRBD2. Germline V gene sequence: CDR1 MGHRA, CDR2 YSYEKL. The CDR3 is 15 amino acids. J gave up 4 bases and V 1 base, and 6 bases lay outside the gene matches. The CDR3 DNA follows: TGCGCCAGCAGCCAAGCGGCGGGAGTAGGAGAGACCCAGTACTTC. Protein product: CASSQAAGVGETQYF.

This clonotype turned up a few times. This chain links TRBV7-7 with TRBJ2-7; maybe TRBD1 (6 bases). V shed 1 base and J shed 3 bases, with 10 bases lying between them. CDR1 is SSHAT, CDR2 FNYEAQ, per germline (reference sequence). The CDR3 sequence is 14 residues long. The CDR3 DNA follows: TGTGCCAGCAGCTTAGACAGGGATAGCTACGAGCAGTACTTC. This gives the protein CASSLDRDSYEQYF.